These 24 T cell receptor beta chains came from one sample sequenced in a study of blood T cell repertoires in COVID-19. Sequenced by immunoSEQ multiplex PCR; TCRdb stores in-frame clones only, minus some. The table includes about 80,000 clones, 65% to 85% detected once. Material for sequencing was peripheral blood. The receptor source for this set is a man aged 55 to 70 with active or convalescent COVID-19.

V and J are TRBV5-5 and TRBJ2-4; 9 nucleotides align to TRBD1. J lost 0 bases, V lost 4 bases, and 5 bases had no gene match. Germline CDR1 SGHKS, CDR2 YYEKEE (reference sequence). The CDR3 runs to 16 residues. The CDR3 nucleotides are TGTGCCAGCAGCCGACAGGGGGTCTTAGCCAAAAACATTCAGTACTTC. This sequence encodes CASSRQGVLAKNIQYF.

The chain combines TRBV7-3 with TRBJ2-5; TRBD1 aligns across 12 bases. The germline V gene encodes CDR1 SGHTA and CDR2 FQGTGA. This CDR3 has 16 amino acids. V lost 5 bases, J lost 5 bases, and 9 bases stayed unmatched. CDR3 protein: CASSPWGTGGDETQYF. In nucleotides, the CDR3 is TGTGCCAGCAGCCCATGGGGGACAGGGGGCGATGAGACCCAGTACTTC.

The gene calls are TRBV6-5 and TRBJ2-5; TRBD1 matches at 7 bases. The junction had 8 bases not matched to a gene; V was cut back by 4 bases and J by 3 bases. CDR1 MNHEY and CDR2 SVGAGI come from the germline V gene. The CDR3 is 15 amino acids. Here the CDR3 reads CASSSPGQPKETQYF. As DNA, the CDR3 is TGTGCCAGCAGTTCCCCGGGACAGCCTAAAGAGACCCAGTACTTC.

Only one count was recorded for this clone. The chain is built from TRBV3-1 (or the pseudogene TRBV3-2) and TRBJ1-6; 9 positions agree with TRBD1. CDR1 LGHDT and CDR2 YNNKEL come from the germline V gene (reference sequence). This CDR3 comprises 15 residues. Losses at the gene ends were 0 bases for V and 10 bases for J; bases not matched to a gene: 4. In DNA, the CDR3 is TGTGCCAGCAGCCAAGACGGGACAGGGTCGTCACCCCTCCACTTT. Amino acid sequence: CASSQDGTGSSPLHF.

V gene TRBV9 combines with J gene TRBJ1-2; 7 bases align to TRBD1. With V trimmed by 0 bases and J by 4 bases, 6 bases remained unmatched. The germline gives CDR1 SGDLS, CDR2 YYNGEE. This CDR3 is 15 amino acids long. The CDR3: CASSVEGGQFYGYTF. The CDR3 DNA follows: TGTGCCAGCAGCGTAGAGGGGGGACAGTTCTATGGCTACACCTTC.

V gene TRBV7-3 combines with J gene TRBJ1-5; 8 bases match TRBD1. Germline loops: CDR1 SGHTA, CDR2 FQGTGA. This CDR3 has 15 amino acids. Trimming cost V 5 bases and J 3 bases; bases outside gene matches: 6. The CDR3 DNA follows: TGTGCCAGCAGCCCCCCGGGACAGGCCAATCAGCCCCAGCATTTT. Its translation: CASSPPGQANQPQHF.

CDR3 region: CASSFADTGELFF. As DNA, the CDR3 is TGTGCCAGCAGCTTTGCGGACACCGGGGAGCTGTTTTTT. The chain links TRBV7-9 to TRBJ2-2, with D unresolved. The CDR3 length is 13 residues. CDR1 SEHNR and CDR2 FQNEAQ come from the germline V gene (reference sequence). Trimming removed 3 bases from V and 3 bases from J, with 5 bases in between.

This chain uses TRBV7-3 with TRBJ1-2, with 10 bases lining up with TRBD1. Germline V gene lookup returns CDR1 SGHTA and CDR2 FQGTGA. The trim removed 4 bases at V and 4 bases at J, leaving 3 bases unmatched. The CDR3 is made up of 14 amino acids. CDR3 sequence reads: CASSWTGGPYGYTF. The CDR3 bases are TGTGCCAGCAGCTGGACAGGGGGTCCCTATGGCTACACCTTC.

V usage is TRBV21-1 and J usage is TRBJ1-4. TRBV21-1 is an annotated pseudogene. CDR3 length: 14 amino acids. The CDR3 is CASSKGGGNEKLFF. The CDR3 nucleotides read TGTGCCAGCAGCAAAGGGGGAGGTAATGAAAAACTGTTTTTT.

This chain links TRBV9 with TRBJ2-2, with D hard to call. Trimming left V 2 bases short and J 1 base short, with 9 bases between. CDR1 and CDR2 from the germline V gene are SGDLS and YYNGEE. The CDR3 runs to 15 residues. The CDR3 region is CASSVSGGNTGELFF. In nucleotides, the CDR3 is TGTGCCAGCAGCGTTTCCGGTGGGAACACCGGGGAGCTGTTTTTT.

The chain has TRBV5-8 and TRBJ2-7; D perhaps matches TRBD2 (6 bases). CDR1 and CDR2 from the germline V gene are SGHTS and YDEGEE. The CDR3 extends over 14 amino acids. Trimming took off 0 bases at V and 2 bases at J, with 9 bases between the two ends. The CDR3 DNA reads as TGTGCCAGCAGCTTGGGACTAGTTACCTACGAGCAGTACTTC. This translates into CASSLGLVTYEQYF. Full variable domain (rest looked up from reference TRBV5-8 and TRBJ2-7): EAGVTQSPTHLIKTRGQQATLRCSPISGHTSVYWYQQALGLGLQFLLWYDEGEERNRGNFPPRFSGRQFPNYSSELNVNALELEDSALYLCASSLGLVTYEQYFGPGTRLTVT.

In DNA, the CDR3 is TGTGCCAGCAGCCCCACGCGCGCGGGGCCCACAGATACGCAGTATTTT. It specifies CASSPTRAGPTDTQYF. The chain couples TRBV7-8 to TRBJ2-3, with D perhaps matching TRBD2 (6 bases). CDR3 length: 16 residues. Germline-derived CDR1 and CDR2 are SGHVS and FQNEAQ. V was trimmed by 5 bases and J by 2 bases, leaving 17 bases between them.

The rearrangement links TRBV10-3 to TRBJ2-1, with 9 bases identical to TRBD2. The germline CDR1 and CDR2 sequences are ENHRY and SYGVKD. Trimming removed 3 bases from V and 0 bases from J; junction bases left unmatched: 3. The CDR3 contains 16 residues. The DNA for the CDR3 is TGTGCCATCAGTGATGAGCGGGGGGCCTCCTACAATGAGCAGTTCTTC. Its translation: CAISDERGASYNEQFF.

This clone has a handful of counts. The chain uses TRBV11-2 and TRBJ1-2, with D perhaps matching TRBD1 (5 bases). Germline V gives CDR1 SGHAT, CDR2 FQNNGV. The CDR3 sequence is 15 residues long. Trimming removed 6 bases at V and 5 bases at J, with 19 bases between. For the CDR3, the DNA is TGTGCCAGCAGTGGGCCGGGGGTAACAAAGTATGGCTACACCTTC. Residues: CASSGPGVTKYGYTF.

This clone was observed a single time. The chain employs TRBV6-5 and TRBJ1-4; 7 bases line up with TRBD1. Germline V gives CDR1 MNHEY, CDR2 SVGAGI. There are 12 residues in the CDR3. V lost 10 bases, J lost 13 bases, and 12 bases stayed unmatched. The CDR3 here is CATGQGGVTLFF. CDR3 nucleotide sequence: TGTGCCACGGGGCAGGGGGGCGTAACACTGTTTTTT.

The V call is TRBV5-8, the J call TRBJ2-7; 11 bases map to TRBD2. CDR1 and CDR2 (germline): SGHTS, YDEGEE. With 1 base clipped from V and 6 bases from J, the junction kept 3 bases outside the gene matches. The CDR3 consists of 14 residues. CDR3 nucleotide sequence: TGTGCCAGCAGCTTGCAGACTAGCGGGGTCGAGCAGTACTTC. Protein product: CASSLQTSGVEQYF.

CDR3 sequence (DNA): TGTGCCAGCAGTTTAGGTCGGGCTGAAGCTTTCTTT. This sequence encodes CASSLGRAEAFF. The rearrangement joins TRBV12-3 or TRBV12-4 to TRBJ1-1; no definite D call. The CDR3 runs to 12 residues. V was cut by 1 base and J by 6 bases, with 6 bases left in between.

This clone was observed a few times. V usage is TRBV19 and J usage is TRBJ1-2; D gene ambiguous. CDR1 is LNHDA, CDR2 SQIVND, per germline (reference sequence). The germline V and J ends were trimmed by 3 bases and 6 bases, with 14 bases remaining between them. CDR3 length: 14 amino acids. As DNA, the CDR3 is TGTGCCAGTAGTATTGGGAGGGCGGCACATGGCTACACCTTC. Protein sequence: CASSIGRAAHGYTF.

The chain has TRBV2 and TRBJ1-6; 8 nucleotides match TRBD1. This CDR3 is built from 14 residues. CDR1 and CDR2 from the germline V gene are SNHLY and FYNNEI. Trimming cost V 5 bases and J 8 bases; bases outside gene matches: 5. CDR3 protein: CASSLDRDDSPLHF. The CDR3 region has the DNA TGTGCCAGCAGTTTGGACAGGGACGATTCACCCCTCCACTTT.

The chain carries TRBV12-5 and TRBJ1-5; 7 nucleotides align to TRBD1. Germline V gene lookup returns CDR1 LGHNT and CDR2 FRNRAP. V shed 4 bases and J 1 base; nucleotides not matched to a gene: 7. This CDR3 is 16 amino acids long. The CDR3 region has the DNA TGTGCTAGTGGTTCCCCAGGGGGGCTAAGCAATCAGCCCCAGCATTTT. Translated: CASGSPGGLSNQPQHF.

This chain joins TRBV7-9 and TRBJ2-3; no definite D call. The CDR3 is made up of 14 amino acids. The V gene lost 7 bases and the J gene lost 0 bases, with 11 bases spanning the gap. Germline CDR1 is SEHNR and CDR2 is FQNEAQ (reference sequence). As DNA, the CDR3 is TGTGCCAGCATCTCCTTATCTAGCACAGATACGCAGTATTTT. This sequence encodes CASISLSSTDTQYF.

CDR3 DNA sequence: TGCGCCAGCAGTGAGCCCGGGACAAGGGATCCTCGTAGCTATGGCTACACCTTC. It codes for CASSEPGTRDPRSYGYTF. J is TRBJ1-2 and V is TRBV10-1; perhaps TRBD1 as D (6 bases). The CDR3 sequence is 18 residues long. The germline V gene has CDR1 WNHNN and CDR2 SYGVQD (reference sequence). The ends were cut back, 2 bases at V and 4 bases at J, with 23 bases in the middle.

The chain joins TRBV11-2 to TRBJ1-2, with 12 bases matching TRBD1. The germline gives CDR1 SGHAT, CDR2 FQNNGV. V gave up 4 bases and J gave up 7 bases; unmatched junction bases: 10. The CDR3 contains 16 residues. The CDR3 sequence is CASSSIHRDRGLGYTF. In DNA form, the CDR3 reads TGTGCCAGCAGCTCGATTCACCGGGACAGGGGGCTTGGCTACACCTTC.

The CDR3 is CASSLYRDTEAFF. As DNA, the CDR3 is TGTGCCAGTAGCCTGTACAGGGACACTGAAGCTTTCTTT. V gene TRBV19 combines with J gene TRBJ1-1; perhaps TRBD1 as D (6 bases). The germline V gene has CDR1 LNHDA and CDR2 SQIVND (reference sequence). This CDR3 region has 13 residues. V was trimmed by 6 bases and J by 3 bases, leaving 11 bases between them.